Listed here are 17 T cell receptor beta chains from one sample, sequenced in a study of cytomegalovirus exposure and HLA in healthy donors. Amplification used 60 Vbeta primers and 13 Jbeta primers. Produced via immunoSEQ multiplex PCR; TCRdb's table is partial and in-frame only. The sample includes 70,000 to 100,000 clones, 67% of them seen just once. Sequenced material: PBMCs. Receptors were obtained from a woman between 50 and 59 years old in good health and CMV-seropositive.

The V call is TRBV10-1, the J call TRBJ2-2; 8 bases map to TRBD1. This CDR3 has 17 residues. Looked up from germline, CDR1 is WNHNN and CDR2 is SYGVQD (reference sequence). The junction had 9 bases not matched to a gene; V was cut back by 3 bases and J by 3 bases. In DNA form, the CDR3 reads TGCGCCAGCAGTGACTCGGGACAGGTCAGGGACACCGGGGAGCTGTTTTTT. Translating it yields CASSDSGQVRDTGELFF.

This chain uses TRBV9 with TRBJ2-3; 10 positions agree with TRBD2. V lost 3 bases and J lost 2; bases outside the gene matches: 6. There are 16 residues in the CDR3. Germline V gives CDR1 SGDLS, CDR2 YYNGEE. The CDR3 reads CASSALAGDLTDTQYF. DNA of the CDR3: TGTGCCAGCAGCGCCCTAGCGGGGGACCTCACAGATACGCAGTATTTT.

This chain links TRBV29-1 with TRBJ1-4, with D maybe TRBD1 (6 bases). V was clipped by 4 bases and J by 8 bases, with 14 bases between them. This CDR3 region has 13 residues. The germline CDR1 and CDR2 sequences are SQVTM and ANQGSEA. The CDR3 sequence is CSVGRQAEEKLFF. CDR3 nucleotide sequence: TGCAGCGTTGGGCGACAGGCGGAGGAAAAACTGTTTTTT.

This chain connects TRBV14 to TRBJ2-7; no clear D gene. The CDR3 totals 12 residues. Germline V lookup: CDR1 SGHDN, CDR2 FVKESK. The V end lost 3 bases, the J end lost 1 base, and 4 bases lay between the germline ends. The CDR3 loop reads CASSHVSYEQYF. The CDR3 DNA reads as TGTGCCAGCAGCCACGTGTCCTACGAGCAGTACTTC.

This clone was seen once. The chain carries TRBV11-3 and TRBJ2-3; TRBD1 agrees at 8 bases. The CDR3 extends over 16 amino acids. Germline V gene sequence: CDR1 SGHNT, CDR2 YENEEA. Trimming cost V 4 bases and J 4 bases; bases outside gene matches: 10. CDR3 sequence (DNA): TGTGCCAGCAGCTCCCCGACAGGGGTTTTACCAGATACGCAGTATTTT. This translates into CASSSPTGVLPDTQYF.

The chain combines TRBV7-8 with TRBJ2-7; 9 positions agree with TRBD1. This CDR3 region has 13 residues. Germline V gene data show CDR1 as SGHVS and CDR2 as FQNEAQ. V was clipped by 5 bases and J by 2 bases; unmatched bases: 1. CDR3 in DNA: TGTGCCAGCAGCCGGGACAGGGCCTACGAGCAGTACGTC. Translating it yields CASSRDRAYEQYV.

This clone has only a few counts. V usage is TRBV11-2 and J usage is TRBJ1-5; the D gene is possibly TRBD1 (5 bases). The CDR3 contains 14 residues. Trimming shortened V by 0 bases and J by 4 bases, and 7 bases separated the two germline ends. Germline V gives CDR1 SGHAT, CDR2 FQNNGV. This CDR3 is CASSLEQGNQPQHF. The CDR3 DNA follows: TGTGCCAGCAGCTTAGAGCAGGGAAATCAGCCCCAGCATTTT. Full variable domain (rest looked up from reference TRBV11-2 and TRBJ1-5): EAGVAQSPRYKIIEKRQSVAFWCNPISGHATLYWYQQILGQGPKLLIQFQNNGVVDDSQLPKDRFSAERLKGVDSTLKIQPAKLEDSAVYLCASSLEQGNQPQHFGDGTRLSIL.

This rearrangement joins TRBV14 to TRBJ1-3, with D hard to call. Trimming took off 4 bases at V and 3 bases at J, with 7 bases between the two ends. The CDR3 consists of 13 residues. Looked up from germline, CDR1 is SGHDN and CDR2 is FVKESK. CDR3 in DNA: TGTGCCAGCAGCCGGGCAAGTGGAAACACCATATATTTT. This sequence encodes CASSRASGNTIYF. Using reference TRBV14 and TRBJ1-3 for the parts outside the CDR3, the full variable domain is EAGVTQFPSHSVIEKGQTVTLRCDPISGHDNLYWYRRVMGKEIKFLLHFVKESKQDESGMPNNRFLAERTGGTYSTLKVQPAELEDSGVYFCASSRASGNTIYFGEGSWLTVV.

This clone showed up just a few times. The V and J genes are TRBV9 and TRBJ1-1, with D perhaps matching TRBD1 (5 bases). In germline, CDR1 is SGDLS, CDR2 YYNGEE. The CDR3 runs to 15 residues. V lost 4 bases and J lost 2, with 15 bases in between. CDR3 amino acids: CASSPPGGLNTEAFF. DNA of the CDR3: TGTGCCAGCAGCCCCCCGGGGGGACTAAACACTGAAGCTTTCTTT.

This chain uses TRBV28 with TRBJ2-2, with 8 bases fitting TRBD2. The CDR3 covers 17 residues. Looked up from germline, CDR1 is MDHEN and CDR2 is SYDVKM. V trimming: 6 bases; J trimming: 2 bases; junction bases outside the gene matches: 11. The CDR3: CASSRLLGGANTGELFF. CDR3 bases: TGTGCCAGCAGCCGCCTCCTCGGGGGGGCCAACACCGGGGAGCTGTTTTTT.

CDR3 DNA sequence: TGCGCCAGCAGCCACGGCGGGGGGGCCCGGGTAGCAGATACGCAGTATTTT. This gives the protein CASSHGGGARVADTQYF. The chain recombines TRBV4-1 with TRBJ2-3; 9 bases are shared with TRBD2. Per the germline V gene, CDR1 is MGHRA and CDR2 is YSYEKL. J gave up 4 bases and V 3 bases, and 11 bases lay outside the gene matches. The CDR3 runs to 17 residues.

The CDR3 DNA sequence: TGTGCCAGCAGCTTGGGACTTTACACTGAAGCTTTCTTT. Translating gives CASSLGLYTEAFF. The gene calls are TRBV5-4 and TRBJ1-1, with D unresolved. Germline V CDR1 and CDR2: SGHNT, YYREEE (reference sequence). The CDR3 is 13 amino acids. The V end was cut by 0 bases, the J end by 3 bases, with 6 bases between.

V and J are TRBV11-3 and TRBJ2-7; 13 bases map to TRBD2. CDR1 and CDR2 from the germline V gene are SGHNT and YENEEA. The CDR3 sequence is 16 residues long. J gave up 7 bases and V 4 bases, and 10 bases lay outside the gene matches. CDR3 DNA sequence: TGTGCCAGCAGCTCCAGGACTAGCGGGGGTCCGGGGGAGCAGTACTTC. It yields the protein CASSSRTSGGPGEQYF.

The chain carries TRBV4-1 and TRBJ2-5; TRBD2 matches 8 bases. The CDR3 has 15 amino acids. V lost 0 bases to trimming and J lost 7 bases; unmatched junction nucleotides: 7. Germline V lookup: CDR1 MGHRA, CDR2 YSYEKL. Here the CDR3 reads CASSQDPGGVGTQYF. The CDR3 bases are TGCGCCAGCAGCCAAGATCCGGGGGGGGTCGGGACCCAGTACTTC.

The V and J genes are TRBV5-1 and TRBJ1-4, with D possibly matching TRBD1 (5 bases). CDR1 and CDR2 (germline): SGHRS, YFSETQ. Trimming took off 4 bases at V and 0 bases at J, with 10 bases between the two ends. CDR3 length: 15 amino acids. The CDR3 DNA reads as TGCGCCAGCAGCGCGGGGGAAGCAACTAATGAAAAACTGTTTTTT. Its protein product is CASSAGEATNEKLFF.

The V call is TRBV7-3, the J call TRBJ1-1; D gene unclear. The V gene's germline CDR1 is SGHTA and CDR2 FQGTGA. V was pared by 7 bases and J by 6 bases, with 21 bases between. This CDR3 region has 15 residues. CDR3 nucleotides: TGTGCCAGCATCGGGGTCATAGACGGAGAGCCTGAAGCTTTCTTT. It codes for CASIGVIDGEPEAFF.

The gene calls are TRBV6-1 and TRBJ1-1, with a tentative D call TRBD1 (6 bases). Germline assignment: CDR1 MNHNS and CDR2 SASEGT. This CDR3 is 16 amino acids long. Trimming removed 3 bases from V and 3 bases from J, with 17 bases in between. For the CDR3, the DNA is TGTGCCAGCAGTGACAGGGGTAGGATTAAAGACACTGAAGCTTTCTTT. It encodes CASSDRGRIKDTEAFF.